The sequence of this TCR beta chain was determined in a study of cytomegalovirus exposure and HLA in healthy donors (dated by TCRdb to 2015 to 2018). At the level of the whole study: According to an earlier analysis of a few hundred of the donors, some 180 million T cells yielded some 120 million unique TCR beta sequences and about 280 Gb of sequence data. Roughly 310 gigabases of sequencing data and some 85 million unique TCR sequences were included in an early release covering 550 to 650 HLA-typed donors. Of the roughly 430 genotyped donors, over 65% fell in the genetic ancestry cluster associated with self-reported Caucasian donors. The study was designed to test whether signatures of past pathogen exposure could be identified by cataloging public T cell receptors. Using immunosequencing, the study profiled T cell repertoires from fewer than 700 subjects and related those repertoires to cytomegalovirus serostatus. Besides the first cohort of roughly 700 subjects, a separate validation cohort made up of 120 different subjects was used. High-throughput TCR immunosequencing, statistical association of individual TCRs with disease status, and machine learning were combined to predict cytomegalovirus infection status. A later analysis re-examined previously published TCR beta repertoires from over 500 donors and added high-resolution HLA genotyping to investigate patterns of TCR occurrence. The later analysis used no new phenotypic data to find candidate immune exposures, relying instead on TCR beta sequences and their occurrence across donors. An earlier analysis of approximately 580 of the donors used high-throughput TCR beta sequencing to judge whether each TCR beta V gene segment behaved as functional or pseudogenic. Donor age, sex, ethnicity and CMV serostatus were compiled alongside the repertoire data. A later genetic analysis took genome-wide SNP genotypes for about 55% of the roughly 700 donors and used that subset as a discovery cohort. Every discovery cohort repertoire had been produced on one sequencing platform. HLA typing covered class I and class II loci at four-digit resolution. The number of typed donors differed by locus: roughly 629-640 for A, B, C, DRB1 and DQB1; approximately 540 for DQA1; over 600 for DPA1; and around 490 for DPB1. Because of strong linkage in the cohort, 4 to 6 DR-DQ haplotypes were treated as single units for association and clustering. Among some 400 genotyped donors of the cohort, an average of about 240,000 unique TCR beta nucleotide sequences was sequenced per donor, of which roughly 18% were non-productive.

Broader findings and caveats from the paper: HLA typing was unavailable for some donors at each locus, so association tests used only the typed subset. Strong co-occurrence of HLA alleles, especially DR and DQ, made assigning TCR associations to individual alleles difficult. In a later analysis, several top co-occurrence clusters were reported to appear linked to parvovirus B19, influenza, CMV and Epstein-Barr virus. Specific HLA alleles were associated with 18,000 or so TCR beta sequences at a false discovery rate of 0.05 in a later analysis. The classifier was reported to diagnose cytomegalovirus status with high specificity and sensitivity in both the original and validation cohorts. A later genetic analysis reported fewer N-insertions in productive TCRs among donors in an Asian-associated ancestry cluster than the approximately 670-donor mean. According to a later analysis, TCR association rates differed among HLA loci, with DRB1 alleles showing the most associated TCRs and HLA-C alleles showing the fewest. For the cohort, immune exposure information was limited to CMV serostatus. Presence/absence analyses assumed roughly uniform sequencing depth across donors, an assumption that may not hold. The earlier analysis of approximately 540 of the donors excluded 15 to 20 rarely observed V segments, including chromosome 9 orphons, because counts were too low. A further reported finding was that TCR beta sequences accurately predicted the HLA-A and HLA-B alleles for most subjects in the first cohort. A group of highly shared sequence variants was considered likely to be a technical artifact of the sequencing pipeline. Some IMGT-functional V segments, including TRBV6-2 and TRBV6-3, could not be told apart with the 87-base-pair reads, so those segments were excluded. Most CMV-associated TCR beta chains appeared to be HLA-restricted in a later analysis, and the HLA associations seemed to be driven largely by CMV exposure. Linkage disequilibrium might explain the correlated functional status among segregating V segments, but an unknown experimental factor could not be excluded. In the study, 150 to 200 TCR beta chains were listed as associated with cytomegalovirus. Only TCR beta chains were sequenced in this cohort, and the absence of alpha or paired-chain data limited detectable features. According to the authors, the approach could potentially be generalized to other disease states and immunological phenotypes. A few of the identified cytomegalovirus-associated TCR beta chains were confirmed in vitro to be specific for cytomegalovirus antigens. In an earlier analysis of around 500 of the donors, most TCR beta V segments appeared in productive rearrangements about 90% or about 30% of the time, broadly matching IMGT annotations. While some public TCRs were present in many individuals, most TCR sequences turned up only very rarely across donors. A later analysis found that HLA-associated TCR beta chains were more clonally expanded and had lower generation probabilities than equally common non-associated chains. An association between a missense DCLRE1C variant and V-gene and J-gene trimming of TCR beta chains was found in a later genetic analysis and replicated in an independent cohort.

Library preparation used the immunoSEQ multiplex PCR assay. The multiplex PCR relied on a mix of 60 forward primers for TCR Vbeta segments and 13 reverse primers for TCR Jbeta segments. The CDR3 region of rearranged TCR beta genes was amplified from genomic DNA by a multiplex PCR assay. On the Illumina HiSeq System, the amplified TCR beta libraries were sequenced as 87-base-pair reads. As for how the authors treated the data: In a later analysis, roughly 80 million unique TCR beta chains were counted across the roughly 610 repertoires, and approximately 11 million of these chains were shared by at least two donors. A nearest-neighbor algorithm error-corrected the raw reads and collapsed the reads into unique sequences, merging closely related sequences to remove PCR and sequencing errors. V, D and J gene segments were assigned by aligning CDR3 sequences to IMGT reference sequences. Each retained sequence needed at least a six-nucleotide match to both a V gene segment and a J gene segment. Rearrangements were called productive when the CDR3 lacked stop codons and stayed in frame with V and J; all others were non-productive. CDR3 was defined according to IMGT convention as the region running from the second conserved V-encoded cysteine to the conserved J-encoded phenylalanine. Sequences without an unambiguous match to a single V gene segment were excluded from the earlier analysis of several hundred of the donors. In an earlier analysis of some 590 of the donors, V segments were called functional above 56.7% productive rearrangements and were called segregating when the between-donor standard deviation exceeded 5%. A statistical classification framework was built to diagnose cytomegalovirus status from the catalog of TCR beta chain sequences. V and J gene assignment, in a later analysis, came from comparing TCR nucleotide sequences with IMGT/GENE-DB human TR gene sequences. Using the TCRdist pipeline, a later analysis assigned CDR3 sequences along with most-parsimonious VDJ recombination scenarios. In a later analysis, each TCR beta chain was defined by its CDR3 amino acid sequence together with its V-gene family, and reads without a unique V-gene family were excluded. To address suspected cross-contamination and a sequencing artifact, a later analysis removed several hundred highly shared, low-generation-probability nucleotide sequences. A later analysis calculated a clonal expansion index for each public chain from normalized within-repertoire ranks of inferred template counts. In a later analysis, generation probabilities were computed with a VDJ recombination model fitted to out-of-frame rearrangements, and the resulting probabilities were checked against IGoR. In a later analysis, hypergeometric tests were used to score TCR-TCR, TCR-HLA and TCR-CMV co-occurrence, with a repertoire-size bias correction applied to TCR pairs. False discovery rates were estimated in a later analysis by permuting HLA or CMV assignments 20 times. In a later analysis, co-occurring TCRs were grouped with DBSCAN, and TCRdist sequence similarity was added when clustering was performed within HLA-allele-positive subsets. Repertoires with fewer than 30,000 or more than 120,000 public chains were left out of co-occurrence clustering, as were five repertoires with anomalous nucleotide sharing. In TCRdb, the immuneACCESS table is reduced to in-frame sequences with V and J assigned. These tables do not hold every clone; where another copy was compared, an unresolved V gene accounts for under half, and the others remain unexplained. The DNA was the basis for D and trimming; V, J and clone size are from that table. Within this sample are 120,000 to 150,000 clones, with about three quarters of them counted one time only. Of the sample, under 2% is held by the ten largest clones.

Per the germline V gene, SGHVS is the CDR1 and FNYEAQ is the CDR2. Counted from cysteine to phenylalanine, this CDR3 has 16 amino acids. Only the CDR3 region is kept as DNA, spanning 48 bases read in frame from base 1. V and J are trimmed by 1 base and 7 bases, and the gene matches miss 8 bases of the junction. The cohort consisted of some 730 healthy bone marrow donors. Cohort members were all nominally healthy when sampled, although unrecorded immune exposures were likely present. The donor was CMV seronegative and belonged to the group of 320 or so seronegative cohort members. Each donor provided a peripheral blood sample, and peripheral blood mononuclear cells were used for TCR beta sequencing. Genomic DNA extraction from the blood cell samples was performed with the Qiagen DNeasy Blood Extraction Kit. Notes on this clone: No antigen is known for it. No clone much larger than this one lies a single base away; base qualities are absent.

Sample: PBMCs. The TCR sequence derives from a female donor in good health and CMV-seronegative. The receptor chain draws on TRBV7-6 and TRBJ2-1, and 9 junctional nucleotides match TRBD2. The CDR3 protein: CASSLGRGGAGNEQFF. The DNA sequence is TGTGCCAGCAGCTTAGGACGCGGGGGGGCCGGGAATGAGCAGTTCTTC.